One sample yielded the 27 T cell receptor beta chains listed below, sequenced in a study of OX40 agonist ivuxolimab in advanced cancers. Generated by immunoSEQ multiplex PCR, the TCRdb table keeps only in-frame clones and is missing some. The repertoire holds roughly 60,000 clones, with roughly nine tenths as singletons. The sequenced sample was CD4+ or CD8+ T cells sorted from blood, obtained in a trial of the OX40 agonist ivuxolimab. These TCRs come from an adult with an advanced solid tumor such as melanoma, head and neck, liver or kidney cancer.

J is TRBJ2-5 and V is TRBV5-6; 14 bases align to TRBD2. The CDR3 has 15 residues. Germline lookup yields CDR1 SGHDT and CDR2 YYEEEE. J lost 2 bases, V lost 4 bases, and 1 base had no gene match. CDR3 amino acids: CASSRTSGGQETQYF. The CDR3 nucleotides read TGTGCCAGCAGCCGGACTAGCGGGGGGCAAGAGACCCAGTACTTC.

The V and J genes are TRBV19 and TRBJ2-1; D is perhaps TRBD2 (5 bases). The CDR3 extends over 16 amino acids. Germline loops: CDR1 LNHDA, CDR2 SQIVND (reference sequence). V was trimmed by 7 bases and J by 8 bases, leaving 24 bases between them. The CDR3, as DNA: TGTGCCAGTAAAATACCAGGAGGCCCCTCGGGTGATGAGCAGTTCTTC. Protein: CASKIPGGPSGDEQFF.

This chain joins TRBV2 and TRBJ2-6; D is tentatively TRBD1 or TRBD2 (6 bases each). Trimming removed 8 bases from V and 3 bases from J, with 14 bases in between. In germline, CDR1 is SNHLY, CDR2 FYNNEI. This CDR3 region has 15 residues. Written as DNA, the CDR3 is TGTGCCAGCGGGACGGGGGCGCTTGGGGCCAACGTCCTGACTTTC. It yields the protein CASGTGALGANVLTF.

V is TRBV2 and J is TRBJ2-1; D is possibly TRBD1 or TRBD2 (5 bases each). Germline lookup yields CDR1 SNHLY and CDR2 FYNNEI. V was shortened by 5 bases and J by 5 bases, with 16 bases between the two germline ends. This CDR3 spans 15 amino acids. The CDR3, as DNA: TGTGCCAGCAGTACTAACCGGGACCCAGACAATGAGCAGTTCTTC. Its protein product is CASSTNRDPDNEQFF. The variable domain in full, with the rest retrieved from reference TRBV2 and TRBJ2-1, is EPEVTQTPSHQVTQMGQEVILRCVPISNHLYFYWYRQILGQKVEFLVSFYNNEISEKSEIFDDQFSVERPDGSNFTLKIRSTKLEDSAMYFCASSTNRDPDNEQFFGPGTRLTVL.

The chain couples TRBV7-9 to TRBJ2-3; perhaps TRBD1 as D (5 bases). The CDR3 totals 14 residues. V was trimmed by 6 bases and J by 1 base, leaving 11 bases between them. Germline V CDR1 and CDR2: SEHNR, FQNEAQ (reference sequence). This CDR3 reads CASSGAVRTDTQYF. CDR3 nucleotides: TGTGCCAGCAGTGGGGCGGTCCGCACAGATACGCAGTATTTT.

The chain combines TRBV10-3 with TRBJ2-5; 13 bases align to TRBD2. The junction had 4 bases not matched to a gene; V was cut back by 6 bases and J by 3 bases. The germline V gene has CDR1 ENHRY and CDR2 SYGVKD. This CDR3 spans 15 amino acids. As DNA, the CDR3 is TGTGCCATCAGCCCCGGACTAGCGGGAGAAGAGACCCAGTACTTC. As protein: CAISPGLAGEETQYF.

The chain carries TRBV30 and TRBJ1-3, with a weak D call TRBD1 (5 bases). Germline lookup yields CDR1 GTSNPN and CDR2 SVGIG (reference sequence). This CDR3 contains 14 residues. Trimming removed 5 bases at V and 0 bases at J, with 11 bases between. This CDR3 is CAWGGSYSGNTIYF. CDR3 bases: TGTGCCTGGGGGGGGTCCTACTCTGGAAACACCATATATTTT.

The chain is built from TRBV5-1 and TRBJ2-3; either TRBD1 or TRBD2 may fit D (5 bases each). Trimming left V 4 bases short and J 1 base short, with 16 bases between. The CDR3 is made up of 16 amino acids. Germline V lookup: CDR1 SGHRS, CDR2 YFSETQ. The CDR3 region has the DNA TGCGCCAGCAGCATCTCCGGGACCCCGGGCACAGATACGCAGTATTTT. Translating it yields CASSISGTPGTDTQYF.

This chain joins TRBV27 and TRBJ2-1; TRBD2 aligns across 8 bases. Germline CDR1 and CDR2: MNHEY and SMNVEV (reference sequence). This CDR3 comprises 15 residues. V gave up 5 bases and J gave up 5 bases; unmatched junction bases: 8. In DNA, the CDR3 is TGTGCCAGCAGTAAACTAGCGGAAGGGAACAATGAGCAGTTCTTC. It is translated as CASSKLAEGNNEQFF.

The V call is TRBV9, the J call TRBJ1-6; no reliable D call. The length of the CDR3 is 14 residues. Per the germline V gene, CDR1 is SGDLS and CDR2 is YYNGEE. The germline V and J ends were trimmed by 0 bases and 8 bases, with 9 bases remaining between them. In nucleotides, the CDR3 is TGTGCCAGCAGCGTAGAGCGTGGGGATTCACCCCTCCACTTT. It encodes CASSVERGDSPLHF.

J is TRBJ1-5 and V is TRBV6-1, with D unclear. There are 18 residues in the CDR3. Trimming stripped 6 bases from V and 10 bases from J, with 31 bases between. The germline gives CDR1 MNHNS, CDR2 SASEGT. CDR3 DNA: TGTGCCAGCAGAGAATCCATCAGGAATAGAGTGATGAACACCCCCCAGCATTTT. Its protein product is CASRESIRNRVMNTPQHF.

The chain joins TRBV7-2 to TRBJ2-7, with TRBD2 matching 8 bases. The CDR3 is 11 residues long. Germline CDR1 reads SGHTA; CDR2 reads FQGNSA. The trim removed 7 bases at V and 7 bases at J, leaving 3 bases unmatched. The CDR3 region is CASNREGEQYF. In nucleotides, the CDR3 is TGTGCCAGCAACCGGGAGGGGGAGCAGTACTTC.

CDR3 coding DNA: TGCAGCGTACCGGGGACTAGCGGCACAGATACGCAGTATTTT. Translating it yields CSVPGTSGTDTQYF. V and J are TRBV29-1 and TRBJ2-3, with 10 bases aligning to TRBD2. J was trimmed by 1 base and V by 6 bases; bases with no gene match: 4. This CDR3 has 14 amino acids. Germline CDR1 SQVTM, CDR2 ANQGSEA.

In DNA form, the CDR3 reads TGTGCCACCAGCAGAGATTCGGAAGGCACAGATACGCAGTATTTT. It specifies CATSRDSEGTDTQYF. J is TRBJ2-3 and V is TRBV15; D remains ambiguous. V lost 0 bases, J lost 1 base, and 8 bases lay in between. The CDR3 extends over 15 amino acids. Germline CDR1 LNHNV, CDR2 YYDKDF (reference sequence).

The CDR3 sequence is CASSAGTGGSFYNEQFF. The DNA of the CDR3 is TGTGCCAGCAGTGCCGGGACAGGGGGCAGTTTCTACAATGAGCAGTTCTTC. This chain uses TRBV28 with TRBJ2-1; 12 nucleotides agree with TRBD1. Germline CDR1 MDHEN, CDR2 SYDVKM. The CDR3 has 17 residues. J was trimmed by 3 bases and V by 5 bases; bases with no gene match: 8.

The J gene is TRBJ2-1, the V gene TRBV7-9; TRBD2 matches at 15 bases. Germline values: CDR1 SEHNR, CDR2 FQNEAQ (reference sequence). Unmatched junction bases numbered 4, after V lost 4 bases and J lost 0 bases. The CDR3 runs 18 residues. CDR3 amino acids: CASSSGLAGGSSYNEQFF. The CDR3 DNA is TGTGCCAGCAGCTCGGGACTAGCGGGAGGAAGCTCCTACAATGAGCAGTTCTTC.

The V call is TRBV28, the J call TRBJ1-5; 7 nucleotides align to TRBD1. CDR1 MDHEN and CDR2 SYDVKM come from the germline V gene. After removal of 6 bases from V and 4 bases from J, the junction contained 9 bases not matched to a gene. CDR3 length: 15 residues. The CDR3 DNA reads TGTGCCAGCAGAGGGACAGTTGTAGGGAATCAGCCCCAGCATTTT. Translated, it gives CASRGTVVGNQPQHF.

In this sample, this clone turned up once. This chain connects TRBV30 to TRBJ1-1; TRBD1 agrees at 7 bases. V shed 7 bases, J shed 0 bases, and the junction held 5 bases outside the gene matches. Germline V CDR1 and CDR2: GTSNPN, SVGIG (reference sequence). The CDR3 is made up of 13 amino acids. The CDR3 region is CALNRGMNTEAFF. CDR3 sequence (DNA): TGTGCCTTAAACAGGGGAATGAACACTGAAGCTTTCTTT.

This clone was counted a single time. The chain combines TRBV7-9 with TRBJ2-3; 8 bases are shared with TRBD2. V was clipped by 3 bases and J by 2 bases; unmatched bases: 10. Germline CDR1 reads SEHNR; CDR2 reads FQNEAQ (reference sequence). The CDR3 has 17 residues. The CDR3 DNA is TGTGCCAGCAGCTTCCCGCGACTAGCGAAATCCACAGATACGCAGTATTTT. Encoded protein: CASSFPRLAKSTDTQYF.

The DNA for the CDR3 is TGTGCCAGTACCTACGAACCGGGACAGGGGCCCGATTCACCCCTCCACTTT. The encoded protein is CASTYEPGQGPDSPLHF. The rearrangement joins TRBV19 to TRBJ1-6, with 10 bases lining up with TRBD1. The CDR3 sequence is 17 residues long. CDR1 and CDR2 (germline): LNHDA, SQIVND (reference sequence). Unmatched junction bases numbered 14, after V lost 7 bases and J lost 8 bases.

CDR3 sequence reads: CASSLPGQGLQETQYF. CDR3 coding DNA: TGTGCCAGCAGCTTGCCGGGACAGGGGTTGCAAGAGACCCAGTACTTC. The V gene is TRBV5-4, the J gene TRBJ2-5; 10 nucleotides match TRBD1. V lost 1 base, J lost 2 bases, and 5 bases stayed unmatched. This CDR3 is 16 amino acids long. CDR1 and CDR2 from the germline V gene are SGHNT and YYREEE (reference sequence).

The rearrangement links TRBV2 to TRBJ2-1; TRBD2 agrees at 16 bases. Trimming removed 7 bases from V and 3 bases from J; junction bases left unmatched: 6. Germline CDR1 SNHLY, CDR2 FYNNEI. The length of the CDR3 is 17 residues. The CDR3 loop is CASTKGLAGGYYNEQFF. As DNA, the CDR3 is TGTGCCAGCACCAAGGGACTAGCGGGAGGGTACTACAATGAGCAGTTCTTC.

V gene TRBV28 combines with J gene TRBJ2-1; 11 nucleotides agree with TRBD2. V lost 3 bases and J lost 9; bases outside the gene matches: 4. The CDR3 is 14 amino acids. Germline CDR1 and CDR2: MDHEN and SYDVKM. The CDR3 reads CASSFLAGGSEQFF. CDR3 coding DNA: TGTGCCAGCAGTTTTCTAGCGGGAGGAAGTGAGCAGTTCTTC.

The CDR3 here is CASSLTTGYSNQPQHF. The CDR3 DNA is TGCGCCAGCAGCCTTACGACGGGATATAGCAATCAGCCCCAGCATTTT. This chain connects TRBV4-1 to TRBJ1-5, with no clear D. The V end lost 4 bases, the J end lost 0 bases, and 13 bases lay between the germline ends. Germline V gives CDR1 MGHRA, CDR2 YSYEKL. The CDR3 totals 16 residues.

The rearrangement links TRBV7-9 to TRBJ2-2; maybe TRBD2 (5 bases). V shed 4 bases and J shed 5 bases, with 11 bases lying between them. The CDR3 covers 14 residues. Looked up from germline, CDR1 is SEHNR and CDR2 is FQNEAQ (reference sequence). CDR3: CASSSVRRTGELFF. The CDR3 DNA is TGTGCCAGCAGCTCAGTTAGGAGGACCGGGGAGCTGTTTTTT. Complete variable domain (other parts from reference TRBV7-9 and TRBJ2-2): DTGVSQNPRHKITKRGQNVTFRCDPISEHNRLYWYRQTLGQGPEFLTYFQNEAQLEKSRLLSDRFSAERPKGSFSTLEIQRTEQGDSAMYLCASSSVRRTGELFFGEGSRLTVL.

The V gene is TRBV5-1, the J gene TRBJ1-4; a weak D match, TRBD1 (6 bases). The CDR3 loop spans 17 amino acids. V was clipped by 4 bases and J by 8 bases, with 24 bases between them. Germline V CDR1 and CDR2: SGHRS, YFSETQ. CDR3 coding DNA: TGCGCCAGCAGCCGATCCAACCCGGGACAAGGAGGCGAAAAACTGTTTTTT. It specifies CASSRSNPGQGGEKLFF. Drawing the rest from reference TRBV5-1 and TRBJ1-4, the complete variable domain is KAGVTQTPRYLIKTRGQQVTLSCSPISGHRSVSWYQQTPGQGLQFLFEYFSETQRNKGNFPGRFSGRQFSNSRSEMNVSTLELGDSALYLCASSRSNPGQGGEKLFFGSGTQLSVL.

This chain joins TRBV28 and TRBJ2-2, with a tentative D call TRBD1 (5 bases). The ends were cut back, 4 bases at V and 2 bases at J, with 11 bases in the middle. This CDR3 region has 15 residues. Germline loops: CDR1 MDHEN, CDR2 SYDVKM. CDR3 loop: CASSSRGHNTGELFF. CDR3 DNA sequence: TGTGCCAGCAGTTCACGTGGACATAACACCGGGGAGCTGTTTTTT. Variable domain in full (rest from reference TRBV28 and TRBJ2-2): DVKVTQSSRYLVKRTGEKVFLECVQDMDHENMFWYRQDPGLGLRLIYFSYDVKMKEKGDIPEGYSVSREKKERFSLILESASTNQTSMYLCASSSRGHNTGELFFGEGSRLTVL.